This is a list of T cell receptor beta chains from one sample in a study of shared clonotypes between healthy human individuals. TCRdb's copy holds only in-frame clones and misses some; the assay was immunoSEQ multiplex PCR. The sample records more than 2 million clones, around 96% being singletons. Sequencing was carried out using naive CD8+ T cells sorted from blood. These receptors were collected from a man younger than 35 in good health. Each CDR3 is given with its conserved first and last residue. The D gene is left open where the match is weak. Size values are once, few and many counts, or a class for expanded clones, and some rows have none.

d_gene: .
j_gene: TRBJ2-7
v_gene: TRBV19
abundance: once
CDR3aa: CASSSYRGYEQYF
CDR3nt: TGTGCCAGTAGTAGCTACCGGGGCTACGAGCAGTACTTC

d_gene: TRBD2
j_gene: TRBJ2-1
v_gene: TRBV5-6
abundance: .
CDR3aa: CASSPWGGNEQFF
CDR3nt: TGTGCCAGCAGCCCGTGGGGGGGCAATGAGCAGTTCTTC

d_gene: TRBD2
j_gene: TRBJ2-1
v_gene: TRBV29-1
abundance: .
CDR3aa: CSVEGRTSGGSSYNEQFF
CDR3nt: TGCAGCGTTGAAGGGAGGACTAGCGGGGGGAGCTCCTACAATGAGCAGTTCTTC

d_gene: .
j_gene: TRBJ1-3
v_gene: TRBV10-2
abundance: .
CDR3aa: CASSDSNSGNTIYF
CDR3nt: TGCGCCAGCAGCGACAGCAACTCTGGAAACACCATATATTTT

d_gene: .
j_gene: TRBJ2-2
v_gene: TRBV7-3
abundance: .
CDR3aa: CASSLNSGELFF
CDR3nt: TGTGCCAGCAGCTTAAACTCAGGGGAGCTGTTTTTT

d_gene: TRBD1
j_gene: TRBJ2-4
v_gene: TRBV28
abundance: .
CDR3aa: CASSAGQGSKNIQYF
CDR3nt: TGTGCCAGCAGTGCGGGACAGGGCTCCAAAAACATTCAGTACTTC

d_gene: TRBD1
j_gene: TRBJ1-1
v_gene: TRBV30
abundance: .
CDR3aa: CAWSDRGRWMGAFF
CDR3nt: TGTGCCTGGAGTGACAGGGGAAGATGGATGGGAGCTTTCTTT

d_gene: TRBD2
j_gene: TRBJ2-3
v_gene: TRBV29-1
abundance: .
CDR3aa: CSVVGLNGADTQYF
CDR3nt: TGCAGCGTCGTGGGACTAAACGGCGCAGATACGCAGTATTTT

d_gene: TRBD2
j_gene: TRBJ2-1
v_gene: TRBV2
abundance: .
CDR3aa: CASRLAGTFF
CDR3nt: TGTGCCAGCAGATTAGCGGGGACGTTCTTC

d_gene: .
j_gene: TRBJ2-5
v_gene: TRBV27
abundance: .
CDR3aa: CASSLGETQYF
CDR3nt: TGTGCCAGCAGTCTCGGGGAGACCCAGTACTTC

d_gene: TRBD1
j_gene: TRBJ1-1
v_gene: TRBV5-1
abundance: once
CDR3aa: CASRDTGGLMNTEAFF
CDR3nt: TGCGCCAGCAGAGATACAGGGGGCCTAATGAACACTGAAGCTTTCTTT

d_gene: .
j_gene: TRBJ1-5
v_gene: TRBV4-3
abundance: .
CDR3aa: CASSQEIGQPQHF
CDR3nt: TGCGCCAGCAGCCAAGAGATTGGTCAGCCCCAGCATTTT

d_gene: .
j_gene: TRBJ1-2
v_gene: TRBV6-1
abundance: once
CDR3aa: CASSESLFDYTF
CDR3nt: TGTGCCAGCAGTGAATCTCTTTTTGACTACACCTTC

d_gene: .
j_gene: TRBJ1-2
v_gene: TRBV7-8
abundance: .
CDR3aa: CASSPAVGSRDGDGYTF
CDR3nt: TGTGCCAGCAGCCCCGCCGTGGGAAGCAGGGACGGTGATGGCTACACCTTC

d_gene: TRBD2
j_gene: TRBJ2-1
v_gene: TRBV7-2
abundance: .
CDR3aa: CASSLVGLAEYNEQFF
CDR3nt: TGTGCCAGCAGCTTAGTTGGACTAGCGGAATACAATGAGCAGTTCTTC

d_gene: .
j_gene: TRBJ1-2
v_gene: TRBV28
abundance: .
CDR3aa: CASSLAWGGYGYTF
CDR3nt: TGTGCCAGCAGTTTAGCGTGGGGCGGCTATGGCTACACCTTC

d_gene: .
j_gene: TRBJ2-1
v_gene: TRBV5-4
abundance: .
CDR3aa: CASSLDRNNEQFF
CDR3nt: TGTGCCAGCAGCTTGGATCGGAACAATGAGCAGTTCTTC

d_gene: .
j_gene: TRBJ2-1
v_gene: TRBV13
abundance: .
CDR3aa: CASSQVTYNEQFF
CDR3nt: TGTGCCAGCAGCCAGGTGACCTACAATGAGCAGTTCTTC

d_gene: .
j_gene: TRBJ2-5
v_gene: TRBV11-1
abundance: .
CDR3aa: CASSPIGGGETQYF
CDR3nt: TGTGCCAGCAGCCCCATTGGGGGCGGGGAGACCCAGTACTTC

d_gene: .
j_gene: TRBJ2-1
v_gene: TRBV19
abundance: .
CDR3aa: CASSMVGGVSYNEQFF
CDR3nt: TGTGCCAGTAGTATGGTAGGAGGGGTCTCCTACAATGAGCAGTTCTTC

d_gene: .
j_gene: TRBJ2-7
v_gene: TRBV18
abundance: .
CDR3aa: CASSPTGSSYEQYF
CDR3nt: TGTGCCAGCTCACCGACGGGTAGCTCCTACGAGCAGTACTTC

d_gene: TRBD1
j_gene: TRBJ1-1
v_gene: TRBV9
abundance: .
CDR3aa: CASSAVEGAGEAFF
CDR3nt: TGTGCCAGCAGCGCCGTCGAGGGGGCGGGTGAAGCTTTCTTT

d_gene: .
j_gene: TRBJ1-1
v_gene: TRBV5-6
abundance: .
CDR3aa: CASSAGEGLNTEAFF
CDR3nt: TGTGCCAGCAGCGCAGGGGAGGGGCTAAACACTGAAGCTTTCTTT

d_gene: .
j_gene: TRBJ1-1
v_gene: TRBV5-6
abundance: .
CDR3aa: CASSFLDSPNTEAFF
CDR3nt: TGTGCCAGCAGCTTTCTAGATAGTCCGAACACTGAAGCTTTCTTT

d_gene: .
j_gene: TRBJ2-7
v_gene: TRBV4-3
abundance: .
CDR3aa: CASSQGLARNEQYF
CDR3nt: TGCGCCAGCAGCCAAGGATTAGCGAGGAACGAGCAGTACTTC

d_gene: .
j_gene: TRBJ2-7
v_gene: TRBV2
abundance: .
CDR3aa: CASSDDGPGYEQYF
CDR3nt: TGTGCCAGCAGTGATGACGGTCCAGGGTACGAGCAGTACTTC

d_gene: TRBD1
j_gene: TRBJ1-2
v_gene: TRBV5-1
abundance: .
CDR3aa: CASSLVQGALGYTF
CDR3nt: TGCGCCAGCAGCTTGGTCCAGGGGGCGCTTGGCTACACCTTC

d_gene: .
j_gene: TRBJ2-5
v_gene: TRBV2
abundance: .
CDR3aa: CASRRIIVSPQETQYF
CDR3nt: TGTGCCAGCAGACGAATAATTGTGTCACCACAAGAGACCCAGTACTTC

d_gene: TRBD1
j_gene: TRBJ1-6
v_gene: TRBV7-9
abundance: .
CDR3aa: CASSSGQGRGNSPLHF
CDR3nt: TGTGCCAGCAGCTCGGGACAGGGTCGGGGTAATTCACCCCTCCACTTT

d_gene: TRBD1
j_gene: TRBJ2-7
v_gene: TRBV18
abundance: .
CDR3aa: CASSPPGQGIFYEQYF
CDR3nt: TGTGCCAGCTCACCACCGGGACAGGGGATATTCTACGAGCAGTACTTC